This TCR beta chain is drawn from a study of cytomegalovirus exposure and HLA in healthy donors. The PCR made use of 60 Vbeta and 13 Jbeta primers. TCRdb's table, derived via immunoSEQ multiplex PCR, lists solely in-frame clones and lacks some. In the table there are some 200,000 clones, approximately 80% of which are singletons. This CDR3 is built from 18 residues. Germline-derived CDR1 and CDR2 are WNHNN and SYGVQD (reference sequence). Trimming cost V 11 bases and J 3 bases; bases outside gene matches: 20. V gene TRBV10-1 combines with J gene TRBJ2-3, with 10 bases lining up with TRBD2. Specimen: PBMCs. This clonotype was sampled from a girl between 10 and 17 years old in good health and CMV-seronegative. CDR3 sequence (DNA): TGCGCCCGAGCCACGGGGGCAGCGGGGGGGCCGAGGACAGATACGCAGTATTTT. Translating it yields CARATGAAGGPRTDTQYF.